This T cell receptor beta chain was sequenced in a study of cytomegalovirus exposure and HLA in healthy donors. Produced via immunoSEQ multiplex PCR; TCRdb's table is partial and in-frame only. The top ten hold roughly 15% of the sample, which has fewer than 200,000 clones, roughly 85% seen once. Separate from the approximately 700-subject first cohort was the roughly 120-subject validation cohort, to which the donors belonged. V was clipped by 5 bases and J by 3 bases; unmatched bases: 6. The CDR3 contains 15 residues. CDR1 is SEHNR and CDR2 is FQNEAQ in the germline V gene (reference sequence). This clone has just one count.

The origin of this receptor is a man aged 18 to 30 in good health and CMV-seropositive. Sequenced sample: PBMCs. V and J are TRBV7-9 and TRBJ1-4; 7 bases match TRBD1. CDR3 protein: CASSQYGTANEKLFF. The CDR3 nucleotides are TGTGCCAGCAGCCAATACGGGACAGCTAATGAAAAACTGTTTTTT.